This TCR beta chain was profiled in a study of a mutant IDH1 vaccine in newly diagnosed glioma. Study as a whole: Patients, over weeks 1, 3, 5, 7, 11, 15, 19 and 23, received a total of eight vaccinations.

The V gene lost 3 bases and the J gene lost 5 bases, with 16 bases spanning the gap. From germline, CDR1 is LNHDA and CDR2 SQIVND (reference sequence). The CDR3 consists of 15 residues. With respect to this clone: Its antigen is not identified.

The method was immunoSEQ multiplex PCR; TCRdb's version includes in-frame clones alone and lacks a portion of them. Counted here are tens of thousands of clones, about 90% occurring once; the ten biggest clones make up roughly 1.5%. Sample time point: week 23, last vaccination. Each vaccine dose was 300 ug of mutant IDH1 20-mer peptide, with topical imiquimod. The V gene is TRBV19, the J gene TRBJ1-1; maybe TRBD1 (5 bases). The specimen was PBMCs, collected from a glioma patient whose treatment included an IDH1 peptide vaccine. This clonotype was obtained from a man aged 35-49 years with glioma. The CDR3 sequence is CASSMASGRGTEAFF. The CDR3 DNA reads TGTGCCAGTAGTATGGCGTCAGGGAGAGGAACTGAAGCTTTCTTT.